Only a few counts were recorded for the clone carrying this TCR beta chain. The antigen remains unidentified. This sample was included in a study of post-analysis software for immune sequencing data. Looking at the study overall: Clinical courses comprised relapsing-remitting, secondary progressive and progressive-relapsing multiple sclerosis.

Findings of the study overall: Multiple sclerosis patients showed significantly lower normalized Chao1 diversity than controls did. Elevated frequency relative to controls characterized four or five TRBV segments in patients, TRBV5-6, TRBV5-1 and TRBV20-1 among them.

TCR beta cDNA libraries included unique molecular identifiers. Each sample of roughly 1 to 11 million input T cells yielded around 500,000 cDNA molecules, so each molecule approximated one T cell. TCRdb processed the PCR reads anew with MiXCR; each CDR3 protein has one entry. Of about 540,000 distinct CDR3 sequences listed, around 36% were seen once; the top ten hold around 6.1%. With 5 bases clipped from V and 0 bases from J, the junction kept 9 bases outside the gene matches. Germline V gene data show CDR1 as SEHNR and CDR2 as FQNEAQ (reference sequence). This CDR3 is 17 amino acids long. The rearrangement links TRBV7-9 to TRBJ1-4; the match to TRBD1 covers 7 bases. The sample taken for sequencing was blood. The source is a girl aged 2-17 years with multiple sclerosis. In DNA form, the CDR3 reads TGTGCCAGCAGCCTAAGAGGGGGCACGGCAACTAATGAAAAACTGTTTTTT. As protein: CASSLRGGTATNEKLFF. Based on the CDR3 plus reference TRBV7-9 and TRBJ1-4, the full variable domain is DTGVSQNPRHKITKRGQNVTFRCDPISEHNRLYWYRQTLGQGPEFLTYFQNEAQLEKSRLLSDRFSAERPKGSFSTLEIQRTEQGDSAMYLCASSLRGGTATNEKLFFGSGTQLSVL.